A single T cell receptor beta chain is shown here with its context. This record belongs to a study of blood T cell repertoires in COVID-19. Membership in each cohort depended on participant-reported clinical history. The germline V gene encodes CDR1 MGHDK and CDR2 SYGVNS. Trimming pared 5 bases from V and 1 base from J, leaving 16 bases between. This CDR3 comprises 16 residues. Original data processing: The authors estimated nucleated cell counts from reference gene primer amplification. The table came from immunoSEQ multiplex PCR; TCRdb's copy has only in-frame clones and leaves some out. From that table come the V and J calls and clone size; the DNA was used to work out D and trimming. The data hold approximately 300,000 clones, with more than 90% observed a single time.

Sequencing input: PBMCs or T cells enriched from blood (not recorded which). The sequence derives from a woman aged 25-40 years who had been exposed to COVID-19. The V gene is TRBV25-1, the J gene TRBJ2-3, with D tentatively TRBD2 (6 bases). CDR3 bases: TGTGCCAGCAGTAACGGTTGGGCGGGGCGCACAGATACGCAGTATTTT. This gives the protein CASSNGWAGRTDTQYF. Drawing the rest from reference TRBV25-1 and TRBJ2-3, the complete variable domain is EADIYQTPRYLVIGTGKKITLECSQTMGHDKMYWYQQDPGMELHLIHYSYGVNSTEKGDLSSESTVSRIRTEHFPLTLESARPSHTSQYLCASSNGWAGRTDTQYFGPGTRLTVL.